These T cell receptor beta chains were read from a single sample in a study of blood T cell repertoires in COVID-19. The method was immunoSEQ multiplex PCR; TCRdb's version includes in-frame clones alone and lacks a portion of them. Of approximately 81,000 clones listed, roughly 90% are singletons. The material sequenced was peripheral blood. The receptors were sampled from a man in his sixties or seventies with active or convalescent COVID-19. Each CDR3 is given with its conserved first and last residue. The D gene is left open where the match is weak. Clone size is stated in some rows and not others, as once, few, many or a class when expanded.

TRBV11-2,.,.,TRBJ1-4,TGTGCCAGCAGACTCGGCGCAGGGACTATTAATGAAAAACTGTTTTTT,CASRLGAGTINEKLFF
TRBV11-3,once,TRBD1,TRBJ1-1,TGTGCCAGCAGTGATGGACAGGGACTTACTGAAGCTTTCTTT,CASSDGQGLTEAFF
TRBV7-3,.,.,TRBJ1-4,TGTGCCAGCAGCTTAGTGAGGGCGGGCAATGAAAAACTGTTTTTT,CASSLVRAGNEKLFF
TRBV7-8,.,TRBD2,TRBJ2-1,TGTGCCAGCAGCTTAGTTACGTCGCGGGGGGCCTACAATGAGCAGTTCTTC,CASSLVTSRGAYNEQFF
TRBV10-1,.,.,TRBJ2-3,TGCGCCAGCCAGAGGAGCTTCGGGAGCGATACGCAGTATTTT,CASQRSFGSDTQYF
TRBV18,.,.,TRBJ2-2,TGTGCCAGCTCACCATACAGGGCGAACACCGGGGAGCTGTTTTTT,CASSPYRANTGELFF
TRBV12-3/TRBV12-4,.,.,TRBJ1-1,TGTGCCAGCAGTTTACAGAACACTGAAGCTTTCTTT,CASSLQNTEAFF
TRBV3-1/TRBV3-2,.,.,TRBJ1-3,TGTGCCAGCAGCCCGGGACTGAGCTCTGGAAACACCATATATTTT,CASSPGLSSGNTIYF
TRBV19,.,.,TRBJ1-2,TGTGCCAGTGGGAAGGGGTATGGCTACACCTTC,CASGKGYGYTF
TRBV6-1,.,.,TRBJ2-7,TGTGCCAGCAGTGAAACAGGTTACTACGAGCAGTACTTC,CASSETGYYEQYF
TRBV29-1,.,.,TRBJ2-4,TGCAGCGTTGCCGGGAGCAGTCTAGCCAAAAACATTCAGTACTTC,CSVAGSSLAKNIQYF
TRBV7-8,few,TRBD2,TRBJ2-5,TGTGCCAGCAGCTTAGGGTATCGGGGGGGCCTCCGAGAGACCCAGTACTTC,CASSLGYRGGLRETQYF
TRBV24-1,once,.,TRBJ1-2,TGTGCCACCAGTGATTTGCCGCGCGGGCAACCGGCCACCTTC,CATSDLPRGQPATF
TRBV19,.,TRBD2,TRBJ2-1,TGTGCCAGTAGCCCTTGGTCCGGGGGGGTCAATGAGCAGTTCTTC,CASSPWSGGVNEQFF
TRBV4-3,.,.,TRBJ2-3,TGCGCCAGCAGCCTAGGACTGACCCGTAGCACAGATACGCAGTATTTT,CASSLGLTRSTDTQYF
TRBV7-9,.,TRBD1,TRBJ1-2,TGTGCCAGCAGTGTCACAGGGGCAAATGGCTACACCTTC,CASSVTGANGYTF
TRBV5-1,.,.,TRBJ1-6,TGCGCCAGCAGCTTGGCCGTCCGGAGCTCCTATAATTCACCCCTCCACTTT,CASSLAVRSSYNSPLHF
TRBV30,.,.,TRBJ1-1,TGTGCCTGGAGTGTACATGGAGAGACTGAAGCTTTCTTT,CAWSVHGETEAFF
TRBV28,once,TRBD1,TRBJ1-2,TGTGCCAGCAGTTTAAGGACAGGGGTAGGCGGCTACACCTTC,CASSLRTGVGGYTF
TRBV4-1,.,.,TRBJ1-3,TGCGCCAGCAGCCGGCTCTTCTCTGGAAACACCATATATTTT,CASSRLFSGNTIYF
TRBV6-5,.,TRBD2,TRBJ2-7,TGTGCCAGCAGTCTCAATCCCGGGGGGGCCTACGAGCAGTACTTC,CASSLNPGGAYEQYF
TRBV11-3,.,.,TRBJ1-1,TGTGCCAGCAGCTTACTCCCGAACACTGAAGCTTTCTTT,CASSLLPNTEAFF
TRBV19,.,.,TRBJ1-2,TGTGCCAGTAGTTACGGCGACAGGCCGTCCGGTGGCTACACCTTC,CASSYGDRPSGGYTF
TRBV7-9,.,.,TRBJ1-2,TGTGCCAGCAGCTTAAGCGACAGGCTCTACACCTTC,CASSLSDRLYTF
TRBV15,.,TRBD1,TRBJ1-1,TGTGCCACCAGCAGGGGACAGGGGGGTTCCACTGAAGCTTTCTTT,CATSRGQGGSTEAFF
TRBV7-9,few,TRBD1,TRBJ1-2,TGTGCCAGCAGCCCGACAGGGGGCGCGCACTATGGCTACACCTTC,CASSPTGGAHYGYTF
TRBV10-3,.,.,TRBJ2-2,TGTGCCATCAGTGAATGGGGCCAGGACACCGGGGAGCTGTTTTTT,CAISEWGQDTGELFF
TRBV6-2/TRBV6-3,.,.,TRBJ1-2,TGTGCCAGCAGTCGCCCCTTCCCCGGGACAACGAACTATGGCTACACCTTC,CASSRPFPGTTNYGYTF
TRBV25-1,.,TRBD1,TRBJ2-7,TGTGCCAGCAGTGAATTAAGGACAGGGGGCCGGGAGCAGTACTTC,CASSELRTGGREQYF
TRBV19,once,TRBD1,TRBJ1-2,TGTGCCAGTAGGCCCTCGGGACAGTCTGGCTACACCTTC,CASRPSGQSGYTF
TRBV7-9,once,TRBD1,TRBJ1-1,TGTGCCAGCAGCCGCCTACAGGGGAGTGTGGCTGAAGCTTTCTTT,CASSRLQGSVAEAFF
TRBV7-9,.,.,TRBJ2-3,TGTGCCGGGCGGGGAACTTACACAGATACGCAGTATTTT,CAGRGTYTDTQYF
TRBV6-4,once,.,TRBJ1-1,TGTGCCAGCAAAGAAGGACAGTCGAACACTGAAGCTTTCTTT,CASKEGQSNTEAFF
TRBV7-9,.,.,TRBJ1-6,TGTGCCAGCATGGGGTGGACAGCCTATAATTCACCCCTCCACTTT,CASMGWTAYNSPLHF
TRBV25-1,.,.,TRBJ1-6,TGTGCCAGCACCGTAGACAGCTCCTATAATTCACCCCTCCACTTT,CASTVDSSYNSPLHF
TRBV4-2,few,TRBD2,TRBJ2-5,TGTGCCAGCAGCCAAGAATCTAGCGGGGGAAGAGAGACCCAGTACTTC,CASSQESSGGRETQYF
TRBV9,.,.,TRBJ2-3,TGTGCCAGCAGCGCCGACACTTCTAGCACAGATACGCAGTATTTT,CASSADTSSTDTQYF